This TCR beta chain was sequenced in a study of OX40 agonist ivuxolimab in advanced cancers. Overall study: Roughly two fifths of patients had received prior checkpoint inhibitor therapy.

For this clone: Antigen specificity is unknown.

Autoimmune disease history or systemic immunosuppression led to patients being barred. Germline V gives CDR1 LNHNV, CDR2 YYDKDF (reference sequence). V lost 1 base, J lost 4 bases, and 4 bases lay in between. CDR3 size: 13 residues. Some clones are missing from TCRdb's copy, which holds only in-frame ones; the method was immunoSEQ multiplex PCR. The table has around 72,000 clones, roughly 87% seen once. Study-wide results and caveats: Low normalized T-cell clonal expansion was also seen in some nonresponders. Dosing at 0.1 to 3.0 mg/kg was accompanied by clonal expansion of CD4+ and CD8+ blood T cells by week 6.

This rearrangement joins TRBV15 to TRBJ2-2; D call uncertain. Sequences were derived from CD4+ or CD8+ T cells sorted from blood, sampled in a trial of the OX40 agonist ivuxolimab. This clonotype was obtained from an adult with an advanced solid tumor such as melanoma, head and neck, liver or kidney cancer. The CDR3 coding sequence is TGTGCCACCAGCAGAGCAGGCACCGGGGAGCTGTTTTTT. Amino acids: CATSRAGTGELFF.